These 8 T cell receptor beta chains originate from one sample sequenced in a study of CD8+ T cells in alopecia areata. RNA was extracted and reverse transcribed into cDNA as the sequencing template. Profiling relied on immunoSEQ multiplex PCR, and the TCRdb table lists in-frame clones only, not all of them. Found here are some 150,000 clones, 70% to 90% of them singletons; the top ten hold under 15%. This sample's treatment: oral pan-JAK inhibitor, 5-10 mg twice daily. The sample was CD8+ T cells sorted from blood, taken at week 4, from a patient treated with tofacitinib. These receptors were collected from a human donor with alopecia areata.

The rearrangement joins TRBV7-7 to TRBJ2-5; D gene unclear. V was cut by 5 bases and J by 3 bases, with 13 bases left in between. Germline loops: CDR1 SSHAT, CDR2 FNYEAQ (reference sequence). CDR3 length: 14 amino acids. CDR3 DNA sequence: TGTGCCAGCAGCCCCCATCCCGATGAAGAGACCCAGTACTTC. It specifies CASSPHPDEETQYF.

The chain is built from TRBV7-9 and TRBJ2-7; D is uncertain. This CDR3 has 11 residues. Between the trimmed V and J ends, which lost 5 bases and 5 bases, there was a span of 7 bases. Germline V lookup: CDR1 SEHNR, CDR2 FQNEAQ (reference sequence). CDR3 sequence (DNA): TGTGCCAGCAGCGTCTCGGACGAGCAGTACTTC. It translates to CASSVSDEQYF.

The J gene is TRBJ2-1, the V gene TRBV10-3; perhaps TRBD2 as D (5 bases). The V gene lost 2 bases and the J gene lost 0 bases, with 14 bases spanning the gap. CDR1 is ENHRY, CDR2 SYGVKD, per germline. This CDR3 has 17 amino acids. The CDR3 reads CAISELAGKSSYNEQFF. Written as DNA, the CDR3 is TGTGCCATCAGTGAGCTAGCCGGAAAAAGCTCCTACAATGAGCAGTTCTTC.

The rearrangement joins TRBV29-1 to TRBJ1-1; D perhaps matches TRBD1 (6 bases). V lost 4 bases to trimming and J lost 6 bases, with 15 bases between them. The CDR3 length is 13 residues. CDR1 and CDR2 (germline): SQVTM, ANQGSEA. The DNA for the CDR3 is TGCAGCGTTGGTGGGGGGCGAGTACCTGAAGCTTTCTTT. Translation: CSVGGGRVPEAFF.

This clone has a handful of counts. This same CDR3 is encoded by further DNA sequences in the sample. The chain couples TRBV10-3 to TRBJ2-7; D is unclear. V was trimmed by 3 bases and J by 3 bases, leaving 12 bases between them. This CDR3 is 14 amino acids long. Looked up from germline, CDR1 is ENHRY and CDR2 is SYGVKD. CDR3 nucleotide sequence: TGTGCCATCAGTGAATCTGGGAAAGACTACGAGCAGTACTTC. This codes for CAISESGKDYEQYF.

The rearrangement links TRBV7-6 to TRBJ2-2; tentatively, D is TRBD2 (5 bases). Germline V gene data show CDR1 as SGHVS and CDR2 as FNYEAQ. Trimming pared 5 bases from V and 1 base from J, leaving 11 bases between. The CDR3 is 15 residues long. CDR3 sequence: CASSLTGKNTGELFF. CDR3 coding DNA: TGTGCCAGCAGCCTAACCGGGAAGAACACCGGGGAGCTGTTTTTT.

The V and J genes are TRBV7-9 and TRBJ1-2; 7 nucleotides line up with TRBD1. CDR3 size: 13 residues. V gave up 3 bases and J gave up 5 bases; unmatched junction bases: 3. The germline gives CDR1 SEHNR, CDR2 FQNEAQ (reference sequence). DNA of the CDR3: TGTGCCAGCAGCTTTTTGACAGGGTATGGCTACACCTTC. The encoded protein is CASSFLTGYGYTF.

The chain joins TRBV7-9 to TRBJ2-7; 8 nucleotides agree with TRBD1. CDR1 is SEHNR and CDR2 is FQNEAQ in the germline V gene (reference sequence). V lost 7 bases, J lost 1 base, and 6 bases stayed unmatched. The length of the CDR3 is 14 residues. CDR3 in DNA: TGTGCCAGCAACAAACAGGGGGTTTCCTACGAGCAGTACTTC. Protein: CASNKQGVSYEQYF.